Shown below are 17 T cell receptor beta chains from a single sample sequenced in a study of blood T cell repertoires in COVID-19 (dated by TCRdb to about 2020). The library was produced with the immunoSEQ multiplex PCR assay. This immuneACCESS table, as held by TCRdb, lists in-frame sequences with V and J called but not all clones. Of the missing ones, under half trace to an unresolved V gene in checked studies; the others have no known cause. Here the sample has around 270,000 clones; around 92% occur a single time. The ten largest clones represent just over 2.5% of the sample. The sample was peripheral blood. Receptors originate from a person aged 18-35 years with COVID-19, enrolled during active disease.

The V and J genes are TRBV27 and TRBJ2-7; 7 nucleotides line up with TRBD1. Germline V CDR1 and CDR2: MNHEY, SMNVEV (reference sequence). CDR3 size: 13 residues. Unmatched junction bases numbered 7, after V lost 6 bases and J lost 5 bases. As DNA, the CDR3 is TGTGCCAGCAGCCCGACAGGGACCCACGAGCAGTACTTC. Translated, it gives CASSPTGTHEQYF.

The genes are TRBV5-1 and TRBJ2-7; 9 nucleotides match TRBD1. Germline-derived CDR1 and CDR2 are SGHRS and YFSETQ. The CDR3 has 15 amino acids. The junction had 8 bases not matched to a gene; V was cut back by 4 bases and J by 3 bases. CDR3 DNA sequence: TGCGCCAGCAGCCCAGGAGGGACAGGGATCTACGAGCAGTACTTC. Protein product: CASSPGGTGIYEQYF.

The V call is TRBV2, the J call TRBJ2-2; 8 nucleotides align to TRBD2. V was clipped by 6 bases and J by 4 bases; unmatched bases: 4. Germline CDR1 and CDR2: SNHLY and FYNNEI. The CDR3 runs 14 residues. This CDR3 is CASRGREVTGELFF. The CDR3 DNA reads TGTGCCAGCAGGGGGCGGGAGGTCACCGGGGAGCTGTTTTTT. The whole variable domain, remainder taken from reference TRBV2 and TRBJ2-2, is EPEVTQTPSHQVTQMGQEVILRCVPISNHLYFYWYRQILGQKVEFLVSFYNNEISEKSEIFDDQFSVERPDGSNFTLKIRSTKLEDSAMYFCASRGREVTGELFFGEGSRLTVL.

V usage is TRBV7-2 and J usage is TRBJ1-6; 7 positions match TRBD1. The germline V gene encodes CDR1 SGHTA and CDR2 FQGNSA. The CDR3 is 15 amino acids. Germline trimming cut 5 bases from V and 7 bases from J; bases unmatched to any gene: 8. The CDR3 protein is CASSQGTAPNSPLHF. CDR3 coding DNA: TGTGCCAGCAGCCAGGGGACAGCGCCCAATTCACCCCTCCACTTT.

V is TRBV5-1 and J is TRBJ2-6; a weak D match, TRBD1 (5 bases). Germline assignment: CDR1 SGHRS and CDR2 YFSETQ. Between the trimmed V and J ends, which lost 4 bases and 0 bases, there was a span of 8 bases. This CDR3 comprises 15 residues. The CDR3 DNA follows: TGCGCCAGCAGCCAAGGGGTCTCTGGGGCCAACGTCCTGACTTTC. Its translation: CASSQGVSGANVLTF.

J is TRBJ2-3 and V is TRBV4-2; 13 bases align to TRBD2. Trimming cost V 3 bases and J 2 bases; bases outside gene matches: 8. CDR1 is LGHNA and CDR2 is YNFKEQ in the germline V gene. The length of the CDR3 is 18 residues. CDR3 protein: CASSQPLAGGRYTDTQYF. The CDR3 nucleotides are TGTGCCAGCAGCCAGCCACTAGCGGGAGGGCGGTACACAGATACGCAGTATTTT.

J is TRBJ2-1 and V is TRBV7-2, with TRBD1 identical over 7 bases. The CDR3 totals 17 residues. The V and J ends lost 1 base and 9 bases, in that order; junction bases with no gene match: 15. In germline, CDR1 is SGHTA, CDR2 FQGNSA. The CDR3 DNA reads as TGTGCCAGCAGCTTAGGTGGGCCGGGACAGATGTACTTTGAGCAGTTCTTC. Protein: CASSLGGPGQMYFEQFF.

This clone occurred once. The chain couples TRBV5-8 to TRBJ1-1, with D possibly matching TRBD1 (5 bases). Germline V lookup: CDR1 SGHTS, CDR2 YDEGEE. This CDR3 spans 16 amino acids. The ends were cut back, 1 base at V and 1 base at J, with 14 bases in the middle. CDR3 DNA sequence: TGTGCCAGCAGCTTGTTCTGGGGGGTCCCGAACACTGAAGCTTTCTTT. Protein product: CASSLFWGVPNTEAFF.

This chain joins TRBV9 and TRBJ2-5, with D tentatively TRBD2 (7 bases). From germline, CDR1 is SGDLS and CDR2 YYNGEE. The CDR3 is 16 residues long. V lost 0 bases to trimming and J lost 1 base, with 13 bases between them. The CDR3 loop reads CASSVASGGFQETQYF. The CDR3 DNA reads as TGTGCCAGCAGCGTAGCATCGGGGGGCTTCCAAGAGACCCAGTACTTC.

This clone was found a few times. The gene calls are TRBV2 and TRBJ2-2; 12 bases line up with TRBD2. Trimming cost V 3 bases and J 6 bases; bases outside gene matches: 11. CDR1 and CDR2 from the germline V gene are SNHLY and FYNNEI. The CDR3 totals 18 residues. CDR3 in amino acids: CASSEETSGSGKAGELFF. The CDR3 bases are TGTGCCAGCAGTGAGGAGACTAGCGGGAGTGGGAAGGCCGGGGAGCTGTTTTTT.

V usage is TRBV6-5 and J usage is TRBJ2-3; 10 bases align to TRBD1. The V segment lost 7 bases and the J segment 3 bases; nucleotides outside the gene matches: 4. The V gene's germline CDR1 is MNHEY and CDR2 SVGAGI. The CDR3 is made up of 14 amino acids. The CDR3 bases are TGTGCCAGCACGACAGGGGGCCAAACAGATACGCAGTATTTT. It translates to CASTTGGQTDTQYF.

V and J are TRBV11-2 and TRBJ2-7, with D possibly being TRBD1 (5 bases). The ends were cut back, 2 bases at V and 3 bases at J, with 8 bases in the middle. The CDR3 loop spans 13 amino acids. Germline loops: CDR1 SGHAT, CDR2 FQNNGV. CDR3 coding DNA: TGTGCCAGCAGCTTACGCGACAGCTACGAGCAGTACTTC. Residues: CASSLRDSYEQYF.

The rearrangement uses TRBV20-1 and TRBJ1-2; no firm D call. Trimming removed 7 bases at V and 8 bases at J, with 14 bases between. Germline values: CDR1 DFQATT, CDR2 SNEGSKA (reference sequence). The CDR3 has 11 amino acids. The CDR3: CSGFTVGGYTF. CDR3 DNA: TGCAGTGGTTTCACGGTCGGGGGCTACACCTTC.

This clone was counted between two and nine times. The chain recombines TRBV6-5 with TRBJ2-5, with 10 bases that match TRBD1. The CDR3 contains 14 residues. In germline, CDR1 is MNHEY, CDR2 SVGAGI. J gave up 3 bases and V 5 bases, and 3 bases lay outside the gene matches. The CDR3 sequence is CASSTDRGEETQYF. The CDR3 region has the DNA TGTGCCAGCAGTACGGACAGGGGGGAAGAGACCCAGTACTTC.

V usage is TRBV2 and J usage is TRBJ1-2, with 7 positions matching TRBD1. The germline gives CDR1 SNHLY, CDR2 FYNNEI. CDR3 length equals 14 residues. The V segment lost 11 bases and the J segment 6 bases; nucleotides outside the gene matches: 15. The DNA of the CDR3 is TGTGCCGGAGTGAGGGTTCCGGGACAGCATGGCTACACCTTC. This sequence encodes CAGVRVPGQHGYTF.

The chain joins TRBV9 to TRBJ1-3; TRBD1 is a possible D gene (5 bases). With 4 bases removed from V and 4 bases from J, the gap between germline ends came to 18 bases. The CDR3 covers 16 residues. Germline loops: CDR1 SGDLS, CDR2 YYNGEE. This chain's CDR3 is CASSPRDWGPGNTIYF. CDR3 nucleotides: TGTGCCAGCAGCCCCCGGGACTGGGGTCCAGGAAACACCATATATTTT.

The V gene is TRBV7-8, the J gene TRBJ2-7, with TRBD2 as a possible D gene (5 bases). The germline V gene encodes CDR1 SGHVS and CDR2 FQNEAQ. The CDR3 is 13 residues long. Trimming shortened V by 1 base and J by 2 bases, and 6 bases separated the two germline ends. Here the CDR3 reads CASSLGETYEQYF. The CDR3 DNA follows: TGTGCCAGCAGCTTAGGGGAGACCTACGAGCAGTACTTC.